What follows describes a single TCR beta chain. Germline values: CDR1 MNHEY, CDR2 SMNVEV (reference sequence). Trimming removed 2 bases from V and 0 bases from J; junction bases left unmatched: 9. The CDR3 spans 17 residues. The data stem from a study of cytomegalovirus exposure and HLA in healthy donors. It was with 60 Vbeta and 13 Jbeta primers that the PCR ran. TCRdb's copy holds only in-frame clones and misses some; the assay was immunoSEQ multiplex PCR. The sample carries 95,000 to 150,000 clones, more than 75% recorded once. The chain has TRBV27 and TRBJ1-2; 7 positions agree with TRBD1. Sequenced: PBMCs. This clonotype originated in a man aged 18 to 30 in good health and CMV-seronegative. CDR3 amino acids: CASSLRGQPHSNYGYTF. The DNA for the CDR3 is TGTGCCAGCAGTTTAAGGGGACAGCCCCATTCTAACTATGGCTACACCTTC.